One sample yielded the 10 T cell receptor beta chains listed below, sequenced in a study of T cell changes during pregnancy in multiple sclerosis. Profiling relied on immunoSEQ multiplex PCR, and the TCRdb table lists in-frame clones only, not all of them. The sample includes tens of thousands of clones, roughly nine tenths of them seen just once. Sequences were derived from CD4+ T cells from peripheral blood mononuclear cells, sampled in the first trimester of pregnancy. The receptors were gathered from a female donor with multiple sclerosis, enrolled in a pregnancy study.

J is TRBJ2-7 and V is TRBV6-5, with a possible D match to TRBD1 (6 bases). The CDR3 spans 12 residues. V was cut by 8 bases and J by 0 bases, with 8 bases left in between. Germline lookup yields CDR1 MNHEY and CDR2 SVGAGI. The CDR3 coding sequence is TGTGCCAGCGGGGACACCTCCTACGAGCAGTACTTC. It is translated as CASGDTSYEQYF.

This clone has just one count. CDR3 sequence: CASSPRFEQFF. The CDR3 nucleotides read TGTGCCAGCTCCCCTCGTTTTGAGCAGTTCTTC. The chain has TRBV18 and TRBJ2-1; D not resolved. The CDR3 has 11 residues. Germline V lookup: CDR1 KGHSH, CDR2 LQKENI. Trimming took off 6 bases at V and 9 bases at J, with 9 bases between the two ends.

The rearrangement joins TRBV10-3 to TRBJ2-3, with 9 positions matching TRBD2. This CDR3 region has 13 residues. Trimming at V came to 9 bases and at J to 1 base, leaving 2 bases not matched to a gene. Looked up from germline, CDR1 is ENHRY and CDR2 is SYGVKD. CDR3 in DNA: TGTGCCATAGCGGGGGGCGGCACAGATACGCAGTATTTT. Its protein product is CAIAGGGTDTQYF.

The chain uses TRBV7-6 and TRBJ2-1; 11 bases align to TRBD2. CDR1 SGHVS and CDR2 FNYEAQ come from the germline V gene. J gave up 7 bases and V 0 bases, and 2 bases lay outside the gene matches. CDR3 size: 15 residues. CDR3: CASSLASGGANEQFF. The CDR3 DNA is TGTGCCAGCAGCTTAGCTAGCGGGGGGGCGAATGAGCAGTTCTTC.

This chain uses TRBV6-5 with TRBJ1-3, with 9 bases that match TRBD1. CDR1 is MNHEY and CDR2 is SVGAGI in the germline V gene. This CDR3 spans 16 amino acids. Trimming took 3 bases from V and 1 from J; bases not matched to a gene: 4. CDR3 in DNA: TGTGCCAGCAGTTATAACAGGGGGCTATCTGGAAACACCATATATTTT. Translating gives CASSYNRGLSGNTIYF.

This clone was observed a single time. The genes are TRBV7-2 and TRBJ2-7; 7 bases agree with TRBD1. This CDR3 contains 16 residues. V dropped 6 bases and J dropped 0; count of bases not matched to a gene: 11. CDR1 is SGHTA, CDR2 FQGNSA, per germline. The chain's CDR3 is CASRIVGRGSSYEQYF. DNA for the CDR3: TGTGCCAGCAGGATAGTGGGCAGGGGGAGCTCCTACGAGCAGTACTTC.

This clone was seen once. CDR3 sequence (DNA): TGTGCCAGCAGCCAAGATCAGGTCTCTGGGGCCAACGTCCTGACTTTC. As protein: CASSQDQVSGANVLTF. The chain links TRBV4-2 to TRBJ2-6; D is ambiguous. CDR1 is LGHNA, CDR2 YNFKEQ, per germline. The CDR3 spans 16 residues. V was pared by 0 bases and J by 0 bases, with 6 bases between.

The chain links TRBV19 to TRBJ1-2; TRBD1 matches at 11 bases. With V trimmed by 6 bases and J by 4 bases, 7 bases remained unmatched. Germline CDR1 reads LNHDA; CDR2 reads SQIVND (reference sequence). CDR3 length equals 15 residues. CDR3 region: CASSPGTGGIYGYTF. As DNA, the CDR3 is TGTGCCAGTAGCCCCGGGACAGGGGGGATCTATGGCTACACCTTC.

The chain links TRBV19 to TRBJ1-6, with TRBD1 identical over 7 bases. Germline V gene data show CDR1 as LNHDA and CDR2 as SQIVND (reference sequence). Losses at the gene ends were 4 bases for V and 5 bases for J; bases not matched to a gene: 11. The CDR3 extends over 17 amino acids. CDR3 nucleotide sequence: TGTGCCAGTAGTACAATACCCGGGACAGCCAATAATTCACCCCTCCACTTT. This codes for CASSTIPGTANNSPLHF.

This clone was seen just once. The V gene is TRBV6-6, the J gene TRBJ2-1; 7 bases align to TRBD2. The trim removed 7 bases at V and 7 bases at J, leaving 7 bases unmatched. CDR1 and CDR2 from the germline V gene are MNHNY and SVGAGI (reference sequence). The CDR3 contains 13 residues. The DNA for the CDR3 is TGTGCCAGCACCAAGACTAGCTGGAATGAGCAGTTCTTC. This encodes CASTKTSWNEQFF.